The rows below give T cell receptor beta chains drawn from one sample of a study of OX40 agonist ivuxolimab in advanced cancers. The repertoire was sequenced with immunoSEQ multiplex PCR; TCRdb's copy has only in-frame clones and lacks some. The sample lists about 69,000 clones; 70% to 90% were seen once. The sample consisted of CD4+ or CD8+ T cells sorted from blood, taken in a trial of the OX40 agonist ivuxolimab. These receptors came from an adult with an advanced solid tumor such as melanoma, head and neck, liver or kidney cancer. Both conserved end residues are part of each CDR3. The D gene is left open where the match is weak. Size tells how often a clone was seen (once, few, many) or the class of an expanded clone, and some rows leave it out.

>TRBV19|-|TRBJ1-1|-
TGTGCCAGTAGTATTTACCTCGGGGGTCGGAACACTGAAGCTTTCTTT
CASSIYLGGRNTEAFF
>TRBV7-3|-|TRBJ1-1|-
TGTGCCAGCAGCTTAGGTGAGAACACTGAAGCTTTCTTT
CASSLGENTEAFF
>TRBV6-5|-|TRBJ1-5|-
TGTGCCAGCAGTTACGGGCACAGTCAGCCCCAGCATTTT
CASSYGHSQPQHF
>TRBV6-5|-|TRBJ2-5|-
TGTGCCAGCATTGGGGAGACCCAGTACTTC
CASIGETQYF
>TRBV6-5|-|TRBJ2-7|-
TGTGCCAGCAGTAAGGACACAAGCTCCTACGAGCAGTACTTC
CASSKDTSSYEQYF
>TRBV18|TRBD1|TRBJ2-3|-
TGTGCCAGCTCACTCGGACAGGGGGCGACGGATACGCAGTATTTT
CASSLGQGATDTQYF
>TRBV5-1|-|TRBJ2-2|-
TGCGCCAGCAGCACGGGAGCTAGCACTTACACCGGGGAGCTGTTTTTT
CASSTGASTYTGELFF
>TRBV30|-|TRBJ1-3|-
TGTGCCTGGAGTCCCGCGGGAGGTGGAAACACCATATATTTT
CAWSPAGGGNTIYF
>TRBV7-3|TRBD2|TRBJ2-2|-
TGTGCCAGCAGCTTAGCGGGAGCGGGCGGGGAGCTGTTTTTT
CASSLAGAGGELFF
>TRBV2|-|TRBJ1-4|-
TGTGCCAGTCGTACAGGGATGGGTAATGAAAAACTGTTTTTT
CASRTGMGNEKLFF
>TRBV6-1|-|TRBJ1-1|-
TGTGCCAGCAGTGCTCAAACAGGACACACTGAAGCTTTCTTT
CASSAQTGHTEAFF
>TRBV5-4|-|TRBJ2-1|-
TGTGCCAGCAGCTTGGGGGGGCAGTTATCCTACAATGAGCAGTTCTTC
CASSLGGQLSYNEQFF
>TRBV25-1|TRBD1|TRBJ2-1|-
TGTGCCAGCAGTGCCGGGACAGGCTACAATGAGCAGTTCTTC
CASSAGTGYNEQFF
>TRBV7-2|-|TRBJ2-5|-
TGTGCCAGCGGCTTAGGAGGGGCTACCCAAGAGACCCAGTACTTC
CASGLGGATQETQYF
>TRBV7-3|TRBD1|TRBJ1-1|-
TGTGCCAGCAGCTTATCCCCAGGGGGGTGGAACACTGAAGCTTTCTTT
CASSLSPGGWNTEAFF
>TRBV5-1|-|TRBJ2-3|-
TGCGCCAGCAGCTGGGGGCTGGCCACAGATACGCAGTATTTT
CASSWGLATDTQYF
>TRBV2|TRBD1|TRBJ1-1|-
TGTGCCAGCAGCGGGACAGGTCCGAACACTGAAGCTTTCTTT
CASSGTGPNTEAFF
>TRBV5-5|-|TRBJ1-5|-
TGTGCCAGCAGCTTGAACCAAGACAGTCCCGGCCAGCCCCAGCATTTT
CASSLNQDSPGQPQHF
>TRBV11-3|TRBD2|TRBJ2-7|once
TGTGCCAGCAGCTTATTAGCGGGAGGCTTCGGGGCCTACGAGCAGTACTTC
CASSLLAGGFGAYEQYF
>TRBV13|-|TRBJ1-1|-
TGTGCCAGCAGCTCCGCAGGGAACACTGAAGCTTTCTTT
CASSSAGNTEAFF
>TRBV2|-|TRBJ1-2|-
TGTGCCAGCAGTGATTTACGCGAGGCTGGCTACACCTTC
CASSDLREAGYTF
>TRBV12-5|-|TRBJ2-1|few
TGTGCTAGTGGTTTGGATGCCGGTGGTGAGCAGTTCTTC
CASGLDAGGEQFF
>TRBV2|-|TRBJ2-7|-
TGTGCCAGCAGTGCCTGGATCCCCGGTTACGAGCAGTACTTC
CASSAWIPGYEQYF
>TRBV30|-|TRBJ2-7|-
TGTGCCTGGAGTCCCAACGTGGGGGAGCAGTACTTC
CAWSPNVGEQYF
>TRBV5-4|-|TRBJ2-3|-
TGTGCCAGCAGCTTGGGGTTGGGAGGAAGGGGCACAGATACGCAGTATTTT
CASSLGLGGRGTDTQYF
>TRBV27|-|TRBJ1-4|-
TGTGCCAGCAGTTTCGGAGGGAGATCCGGTGAAAAACTGTTTTTT
CASSFGGRSGEKLFF
>TRBV6-1|TRBD1|TRBJ1-1|-
TGTGCCAGCAGTGGACAGGGGGTTATGAACACTGAAGCTTTCTTT
CASSGQGVMNTEAFF
>TRBV5-1|-|TRBJ2-5|few
TGCGCCAGCAACAGTCCCCCTCAAGAGACCCAGTACTTC
CASNSPPQETQYF
>TRBV27|TRBD1|TRBJ2-1|-
TGTGCCAGCAGTACCCGGGACAGAGCCTACAATGAGCAGTTCTTC
CASSTRDRAYNEQFF
>TRBV6-1|-|TRBJ1-6|-
TGTGCCAGCAGGGAGACAGTCGGGTGGAATTCACCCCTCCACTTT
CASRETVGWNSPLHF
>TRBV29-1|-|TRBJ1-2|-
TGCAGCGTTTTCTTGGTAACTAACTATGGCTACACCTTC
CSVFLVTNYGYTF
>TRBV6-1|-|TRBJ1-1|-
TGTGCCAGCGGACACTTGAACACTGAAGCTTTCTTT
CASGHLNTEAFF
>TRBV30|TRBD1|TRBJ1-2|-
TGTGCCTGGAGTGCCTTCGGGACAGGGGGCAACTATGGCTACACCTTC
CAWSAFGTGGNYGYTF
>TRBV9|TRBD2|TRBJ2-7|-
TGTGCCAGCAGCGTAGGAGCGGGAGGGCCGGAAGAGCAGTACTTC
CASSVGAGGPEEQYF
>TRBV4-1|-|TRBJ2-3|-
TGCGCCAGCAGCCTTCCGGGAACAGATACGCAGTATTTT
CASSLPGTDTQYF
>TRBV6-1|-|TRBJ2-6|-
TGTGCCAGCAGTATGAGGGAGGCCGGGGCCAACGTCCTGACTTTC
CASSMREAGANVLTF
>TRBV6-1|-|TRBJ2-7|-
TGTGCCCTTGCGGGACGGGGATTCTACGAGCAGTACTTC
CALAGRGFYEQYF
>TRBV6-6|TRBD1|TRBJ1-5|few
TGTGCCAGCAGTCCAGGGGGTAGCAATCAGCCCCAGCATTTT
CASSPGGSNQPQHF
>TRBV10-3|-|TRBJ1-1|-
TGTGCCATCAGTGCCCAGCGATTGAACACTGAAGCTTTCTTT
CAISAQRLNTEAFF
>TRBV6-1|-|TRBJ1-1|-
TGTGCCACGGGACACTCGTGGACTGAAGCTTTCTTT
CATGHSWTEAFF
>TRBV6-1|TRBD1|TRBJ1-5|-
TGTGCCAGCCTTGGAGGACAGGCGGGCAATCAGCCCCAGCATTTT
CASLGGQAGNQPQHF
>TRBV7-2|-|TRBJ1-4|-
TGTGCCAGCAGCCGGGCCCCCGGAGCAACTAATGAAAAACTGTTTTTT
CASSRAPGATNEKLFF
>TRBV4-1|TRBD1|TRBJ1-5|-
TGCGCCAGCAGCCTACAATCCGGGACAGGTGGCGGACAGCCCCAGCATTTT
CASSLQSGTGGGQPQHF
>TRBV15|-|TRBJ2-7|-
TGTGCCACCAGCAGAGATCTGGGACACCTCTACGAGCAGTACTTC
CATSRDLGHLYEQYF
>TRBV19|TRBD2|TRBJ2-1|-
TGTGCCAGTAGTATAGATCGGGCTAGCGGGAGGATAGATGAGCAGTTCTTC
CASSIDRASGRIDEQFF
>TRBV7-8|-|TRBJ1-5|few
TGTGCCAGCAGCACCTGGGACGGAAATAGCAATCAGCCCCAGCATTTT
CASSTWDGNSNQPQHF
>TRBV2|-|TRBJ1-1|-
TGTGCCAGCAGTGAAGTTTTAGCGGTTCTTCCGAGCACTGAAGCTTTCTTT
CASSEVLAVLPSTEAFF
>TRBV7-8|-|TRBJ2-7|-
TGTGCCAGCAGCTTGTTTGGGCAGGACCACGAGCAGTACTTC
CASSLFGQDHEQYF
>TRBV7-3|TRBD1|TRBJ1-2|-
TGTGCCAGCAGCTCTGGACAGGGGGCGACCGGCTACACCTTC
CASSSGQGATGYTF
>TRBV10-3|-|TRBJ2-1|-
TGTGCCATCAGTACGGGGGGCGACCGGAATGAGCAGTTCTTC
CAISTGGDRNEQFF
>TRBV11-3|TRBD2|TRBJ2-5|-
TGTGCCAGCAGCTTAGTAGGGGGGACTAGCGGGAGTGTGGAGACCCAGTACTTC
CASSLVGGTSGSVETQYF
>TRBV19|-|TRBJ1-3|few
TGTGCCAGTAGTTCGACTGGGGCCATCTCTGGAAACACCATATATTTT
CASSSTGAISGNTIYF
>TRBV2|-|TRBJ2-3|-
TGTGCCAGCAGCTTAGGAGGGGGTGTCGGCACAGATACGCAGTATTTT
CASSLGGGVGTDTQYF
>TRBV15|TRBD1|TRBJ2-7|once
TGTGCCACCAGCGCCCGGGACAGGGGGTTAACCTACGAGCAGTACTTC
CATSARDRGLTYEQYF
>TRBV10-3|TRBD1|TRBJ2-2|-
TGTGCCACAAGGGGGAAGGACAGGGGAGGCGGGGAGCTGTTTTTT
CATRGKDRGGGELFF
>TRBV7-2|TRBD2|TRBJ2-2|-
TGTGCCAGCAGCTTAGTTGTAGCGGGAACGAACACCGGGGAGCTGTTTTTT
CASSLVVAGTNTGELFF
>TRBV7-2|-|TRBJ2-7|-
TGTGCCAGCAGCCCGGCCCCGGGCTACGAGCAGTACTTC
CASSPAPGYEQYF
>TRBV6-1|-|TRBJ1-6|few
TGTGCCAGCAGTGAACCAAGCTCCTATAATTCACCCCTCCACTTT
CASSEPSSYNSPLHF
>TRBV14|-|TRBJ2-6|-
TGTGCCAGCAGCCCTAGGACGGGGAGAAGCTCTGGGGCCAACGTCCTGACTTTC
CASSPRTGRSSGANVLTF
>TRBV4-3|TRBD1|TRBJ2-7|-
TGCGCCAGCAGCCAGGACAGGGACCACGAGCAGTACTTC
CASSQDRDHEQYF